What follows describes a single T cell receptor (beta chain). Which antigen it targets is not known. One base away there is no much larger clone; base qualities are not given. This sample was included in a study of shared clonotypes between healthy human individuals (dated by TCRdb to 2019 to 2021). Some background on the complete study: The cohort comprised a couple of women and a few men aged 18 to 49 years. The study deeply sequenced blood TCR repertoires of roughly five healthy adults to estimate repertoire size and the extent of clonotype sharing between individuals. Libraries were prepared and TCR repertoires were sequenced by different laboratories using diverse techniques, in order to increase sequencing depth and limit assay-specific biases. Each donor's leukapheresis produced roughly between roughly 0.85 and 9.5 billion PBMCs. Paper-wide results and their limitations: Only blood was sampled, and tissue TCR repertoires likely differ from those in blood. Because the study included only a small number of donors, the genetic and exposure-history diversity represented was limited. Pairwise subsampling led to the expectation that sequencing depth would affect the degree of clonotype sharing among donors.

The donors were healthy, HIV-negative adults who had no recently reported acute infections or vaccinations. All donors were Caucasian adults living in Nashville, Tennessee, USA. In the unsorted samples, 87 million or so PBMCs were counted, and genomic DNA was extracted using the QIAamp DNA Blood Mini kit. After blood collection by leukapheresis, PBMCs were isolated using Ficoll-Histopaque density gradient centrifugation and then cryopreserved in the vapor phase of liquid nitrogen. The junction shows trimming of 3 bases on V and 0 bases on J, plus 9 bases between the germline ends. The CDR3 contains 14 residues, cysteine and phenylalanine counted. The entry retains the CDR3 DNA only, 42 bases that are in frame from base 1. For CDR1 and CDR2, the germline V gene lists SGHRS and YFSETQ. TCR CDR3 regions were amplified from genomic DNA by multiplex PCR using the deep immunoSEQ assay. Extracted genomic DNA from each cell subset was distributed evenly across all wells of several immunoSEQ 96-well plates, and each plate was treated as a replicate. For unsorted PBMC, 300 to 350 ng genomic DNA, equal to around 30,000 T cell genomes, was loaded into each replicate PCR. Ten immunoSEQ deep assay plates were used to sequence unsorted PBMC genomic DNA. Purified libraries were quantified with a Qubit 3.0 fluorometer, sized on a Bioanalyzer 2100, and re-quantified with the KAPA Library Quantification kit. Every immunoSEQ 96-well plate was sequenced on a separate single-read 150-cycle Illumina NextSeq 550 flow cell. In the original analysis: Because the immunoSEQ output included only junctional sequences and no quality scores, the filtering could not be the same as the filtering used for full-length reads. To assign V/J genes and CDR3, sequences were annotated using PyIR, a Python wrapper for IgBLAST v1.9, with IMGT germline references. Reads were filtered out if the reads had weak V/J assignments (E-value above 1e-6), no CDR3, stop codons, out-of-frame junctions, or ambiguous translated residues. A V3J clonotype was defined by an identical inferred V gene, J gene, and CDR3 amino acid sequence. The percentage overlap between two repertoires was calculated by dividing the number of shared unique clonotypes by the size of the smaller repertoire. Repertoire richness was assessed with RTK rarefaction, the Chao1 estimator, and Recon v2.1 estimates of unobserved clonotypes. TCRdb carries this immuneACCESS record with in-frame sequences only. Its versions omit some clonotypes, under half of them owing to an unresolved V gene in the studies checked, with the rest unexplained. V, J and clone size were drawn from that table, and D and trimming were deduced from the DNA. For this sample the table gives fewer than 600,000 clones, of which 75% to 85% were detected only once. 13% of the sample is in the top ten clones.

The sequenced material came from PBMCs. The TCR sequence derives from a woman aged 40 to 55 in good health. Some clones in this sample may be carry-over from other donors' samples. The sequence is built from TRBV5-1 and TRBJ1-1; the best D guess is TRBD1, with 6 bases matching. The nucleotides are TGCGCCAGCAGCTCCGACAGGATGAACACTGAAGCTTTCTTT. Its translation is CASSSDRMNTEAFF. Reference TRBV5-1 and TRBJ1-1 genes cover what lies past the CDR3, so the full variable domain is KAGVTQTPRYLIKTRGQQVTLSCSPISGHRSVSWYQQTPGQGLQFLFEYFSETQRNKGNFPGRFSGRQFSNSRSEMNVSTLELGDSALYLCASSSDRMNTEAFFGQGTRLTVV.